The sequence of this T cell receptor (beta chain) was determined in a study of T cell responses to AZD1222 COVID-19 vaccine. With regard to this clone: The antigen is undetermined.

Sequencing was performed with immunoSEQ multiplex PCR; in TCRdb, only in-frame clones are kept and a portion is missing. The sample comprises 110,000 or so clones, 88% of which are singletons, and roughly 3.8% rests with the top ten. Overall study findings and caveats: Nearly half of unique spike-specific TCRs reportedly avoided B.1.351 and B.1.1.7 mutated regions.

V was trimmed by 2 bases and J by 8 bases, leaving 15 bases between them. This CDR3 spans 14 amino acids. Germline V gene sequence: CDR1 SGHTA, CDR2 FQGNSA. The rearrangement joins TRBV7-2 to TRBJ1-1; D remains unclear. The input for sequencing was peripheral blood, taken 28 days after the second AZD1222 dose. The receptor was derived from an adult who received the AZD1222 COVID-19 vaccine. CDR3 amino acids: CASSLLEGRYEAFF. CDR3 nucleotides: TGTGCCAGCAGCTTATTGGAGGGCAGATACGAAGCTTTCTTT.